Below are 26 T cell receptor beta chains sequenced from a single sample in a study of CD8 T cells in ankylosing spondylitis. TCRdb re-called the 5' RACE reads through MiXCR, storing one row per CDR3 protein. Among 200,000 or so distinct CDR3 sequences listed, 15% to 20% were seen once. Sequenced material: blood, either unsorted or a sorted T cell fraction (not recorded which). The receptor source for this set is a male donor under 30 with ankylosing spondylitis or in good health (not recorded which).

This clonotype was found many times. The CDR3 loop reads CASSQEIGGGTYNEQFF. The DNA of the CDR3 is TGTGCCAGCAGCCAAGAGATCGGCGGGGGAACCTACAATGAGCAGTTCTTC. This sequence joins TRBV14 and TRBJ2-1; 7 positions agree with TRBD2. Per germline, CDR1 SGHDN and CDR2 FVKESK. V shed 0 bases and J 2 bases; nucleotides not matched to a gene: 7. The CDR3 extends over 17 amino acids.

This clonotype appeared many times. The junction departs from the called germline gene at one end, perhaps through a read error. This sequence joins TRBV15 and TRBJ1-3; 10 bases match TRBD1. This CDR3 is 16 amino acids long. Germline V CDR1 and CDR2: LNHNV, YYDKDF (reference sequence). CDR3 protein: CTTSEGDRGSGNTIYF. In nucleotides, the CDR3 is TGTACCACCAGCGAAGGGGACAGGGGCTCTGGAAACACCATATATTTT.

This clonotype was seen a few times. This chain joins TRBV24-1 and TRBJ2-2, with 9 bases that match TRBD2. The CDR3 length is 16 residues. Looked up from germline, CDR1 is KGHDR and CDR2 is SFDVKD. V lost 2 bases, J lost 2 bases, and 2 bases stayed unmatched. CDR3 DNA: TGTGCCACCAGTGATTGGCTAGCGGGAAACACCGGGGAGCTGTTTTTT. Amino acids: CATSDWLAGNTGELFF.

This clonotype came up many times. V is TRBV7-6 and J is TRBJ2-1; D is possibly TRBD2 (5 bases). Trimming removed 3 bases at V and 8 bases at J, with 17 bases between. The V gene's germline CDR1 is SGHVS and CDR2 FNYEAQ. The CDR3 runs to 15 residues. CDR3 DNA: TGTGCCAGCAGCTTGTCCACCATTGCGGGCGATGAGCAGTTCTTC. Amino acids: CASSLSTIAGDEQFF. The complete variable domain, with remaining parts taken from reference TRBV7-6 and TRBJ2-1, reads GAGVSQSPRYKVTKRGQDVALRCDPISGHVSLYWYRQALGQGPEFLTYFNYEAQQDKSGLPNDRFSAERPEGSISTLTIQRTEQRDSAMYRCASSLSTIAGDEQFFGPGTRLTVL.

This clonotype was recorded once. The chain combines TRBV29-1 with TRBJ1-1; D is ambiguous. V lost 4 bases to trimming and J lost 8 bases, with 8 bases between them. CDR3 length: 10 residues. Germline values: CDR1 SQVTM, CDR2 ANQGSEA. Written as DNA, the CDR3 is TGCAGCGTTGTAGGAGTGGAAGCTTTCTTT. Its protein is CSVVGVEAFF.

This clonotype has at least ten counts. The chain couples TRBV9 to TRBJ2-5; D perhaps matches TRBD1 (6 bases). There are 14 residues in the CDR3. The V end was cut by 3 bases, the J end by 5 bases, with 14 bases between. The germline gives CDR1 SGDLS, CDR2 YYNGEE. Written as DNA, the CDR3 is TGTGCCAGCAGCGCCTCACAGGGAAGGGAGACCCAGTACTTC. Translated, it gives CASSASQGRETQYF.

This clonotype was seen only a few times. The gene calls are TRBV25-1 and TRBJ2-3; no definite D call. In germline, CDR1 is MGHDK, CDR2 SYGVNS. The ends were cut back, 8 bases at V and 12 bases at J, with 15 bases in the middle. The CDR3 is 11 residues long. The chain's CDR3 is CASSTSVGQYF. CDR3 nucleotides: TGTGCCAGCTCGACCAGCGTCGGACAGTATTTT.

V gene TRBV12-3 or TRBV12-4 combines with J gene TRBJ2-1, with 7 bases fitting TRBD2. The CDR3 runs 15 residues. V shed 2 bases, J shed 4 bases, and the junction held 5 bases outside the gene matches. The CDR3 loop reads CASSLWAGEYNEQFF. In nucleotides, the CDR3 is TGTGCCAGCAGTTTATGGGCGGGAGAGTACAATGAGCAGTTCTTC.

This clonotype was seen at least ten times. The rearrangement links TRBV3-1 to TRBJ1-2, with 7 bases lining up with TRBD1. Trimming cost V 4 bases and J 2 bases; bases outside gene matches: 7. The CDR3 runs to 15 residues. Germline lookup yields CDR1 LGHDT and CDR2 YNNKEL (reference sequence). CDR3 amino acids: CASSRSVQGNYGYTF. The CDR3 DNA follows: TGTGCCAGCAGCCGGTCAGTACAGGGGAACTATGGCTACACCTTC.

This clonotype was counted ten times or more. The chain has TRBV6-5 and TRBJ2-7, with D unclear. V lost 7 bases and J 0 bases, leaving 13 bases between the germline ends. The CDR3 sequence is 14 residues long. The germline V gene has CDR1 MNHEY and CDR2 SVGAGI. CDR3 in amino acids: CASTPDPNSYEQYF. The DNA of the CDR3 is TGTGCCAGCACCCCAGACCCCAACTCCTACGAGCAGTACTTC.

This clonotype was picked up many times. The rearrangement links TRBV19 to TRBJ1-1; the D is unclear. V was shortened by 3 bases and J by 3 bases, with 11 bases between the two germline ends. CDR1 and CDR2 from the germline V gene are LNHDA and SQIVND (reference sequence). The CDR3 has 14 residues. CDR3 amino acids: CASSIGRWDTEAFF. DNA of the CDR3: TGTGCCAGTAGTATCGGGCGTTGGGACACTGAAGCTTTCTTT.

This clonotype was picked up many times. V gene TRBV24-1 combines with J gene TRBJ2-3; TRBD2 agrees at 15 bases. The V segment lost 4 bases and the J segment 7 bases; nucleotides outside the gene matches: 5. Germline CDR1 and CDR2: KGHDR and SFDVKD. CDR3 length: 16 amino acids. In DNA form, the CDR3 reads TGTGCCACCAGTGACCGCGGGACTAGCGGGAGGTATACGCAGTATTTT. Its translation: CATSDRGTSGRYTQYF.

This rearrangement joins TRBV7-2 to TRBJ2-5, with D hard to call. Germline V lookup: CDR1 SGHTA, CDR2 FQGNSA. This CDR3 contains 13 residues. Trimming took 2 bases from V and 5 from J, leaving 9 bases between them. This chain's CDR3 is CASSLHPRETQYF. The CDR3 nucleotides are TGTGCCAGCAGCTTACATCCACGGGAGACCCAGTACTTC.

This clonotype was counted only a few times. The gene calls are TRBV4-3 and TRBJ2-2; maybe TRBD1 (5 bases). The CDR3 extends over 15 amino acids. V was shortened by 0 bases and J by 4 bases, with 9 bases between the two germline ends. Germline CDR1 is LGHNA and CDR2 is YSLEER. CDR3 sequence (DNA): TGCGCCAGCAGCCAAGAAGGCAGGGTCACCGGGGAGCTGTTTTTT. Its translation is CASSQEGRVTGELFF.

This clonotype was seen at least ten times. The gene calls are TRBV11-2 and TRBJ2-1; no reliable D call. This CDR3 region has 12 residues. V was trimmed by 6 bases and J by 4 bases, leaving 7 bases between them. Germline CDR1 is SGHAT and CDR2 is FQNNGV. CDR3 DNA: TGTGCCAGCAGGGAAGGGTACAATGAGCAGTTCTTC. Translating it yields CASREGYNEQFF.

This clonotype has at least ten counts. This chain uses TRBV11-2 with TRBJ2-3; D remains ambiguous. The germline V gene encodes CDR1 SGHAT and CDR2 FQNNGV. This CDR3 comprises 17 residues. V lost 0 bases and J 0 bases, leaving 13 bases between the germline ends. The CDR3 DNA is TGTGCCAGCAGCTTAGATCCTGCGGAAACTAGCACAGATACGCAGTATTTT. Protein product: CASSLDPAETSTDTQYF.

This clonotype has at least ten counts. The chain combines TRBV29-1 with TRBJ2-2, with 8 bases that match TRBD2. Per germline, CDR1 SQVTM and CDR2 ANQGSEA. There are 17 residues in the CDR3. V gave up 4 bases and J gave up 0 bases; unmatched junction bases: 10. Written as DNA, the CDR3 is TGCAGCGTTGGGTCGCTAGCGGGTAACGCGAACACCGGGGAGCTGTTTTTT. Amino acids: CSVGSLAGNANTGELFF.

At least ten counts were recorded for this clonotype. CDR3 in DNA: TGCGCCAGCAGCCAAGCGGTGGGGGGTAAGGGCCCTGGGGCCAACGTCCTGACTTTC. It translates to CASSQAVGGKGPGANVLTF. The gene calls are TRBV4-3 and TRBJ2-6; a possible D gene is TRBD2 (6 bases). The V gene's germline CDR1 is LGHNA and CDR2 YSLEER. This CDR3 region has 19 residues. V was trimmed by 1 base and J by 2 bases, leaving 18 bases between them.

This clonotype was seen at least ten times. V gene TRBV27 combines with J gene TRBJ1-5, with D maybe TRBD1 (6 bases). CDR1 and CDR2 (germline): MNHEY, SMNVEV (reference sequence). The CDR3 sequence is 13 residues long. Between the trimmed V and J ends, which lost 3 bases and 7 bases, there was a span of 10 bases. The CDR3 spells CASSLGAWQPQHF. The CDR3 DNA is TGTGCCAGCAGTTTGGGGGCTTGGCAGCCCCAGCATTTT.

In this sample, this clonotype turned up a few times. The genes are TRBV20-1 and TRBJ1-2, with D unresolved. Germline V CDR1 and CDR2: DFQATT, SNEGSKA (reference sequence). There are 8 residues in the CDR3. CDR3 region: CRAYPYTF. The DNA of the CDR3 is TGCAGGGCCTATCCCTACACCTTC.

This sequence joins TRBV12-3 or TRBV12-4 and TRBJ1-4; D is perhaps TRBD1 (6 bases). The CDR3 is 16 amino acids. V was trimmed by 5 bases and J by 7 bases, leaving 20 bases between them. Here the CDR3 reads CASSLIVGGPSEKLFF. CDR3 in DNA: TGTGCCAGCAGTCTCATCGTGGGGGGCCCTAGTGAAAAACTGTTTTTT.

At least ten counts were recorded for this clonotype. This chain uses TRBV6-1 with TRBJ2-7, with a weak D call TRBD2 (5 bases). Per germline, CDR1 MNHNS and CDR2 SASEGT. V lost 5 bases to trimming and J lost 0 bases, with 14 bases between them. This CDR3 has 15 residues. The CDR3 DNA is TGTGCCAGCAGTCGGGGTAGAGAAAGCTCCTACGAGCAGTACGTC. Translating gives CASSRGRESSYEQYV.

The sample holds many counts of this clonotype. The J gene is TRBJ2-2, the V gene TRBV7-2; 7 bases match TRBD2. After removal of 6 bases from V and 4 bases from J, the junction contained 5 bases not matched to a gene. The CDR3 sequence is 14 residues long. Germline loops: CDR1 SGHTA, CDR2 FQGNSA. The CDR3 DNA sequence: TGTGCCAGCAGAGCGGGGACCTTCACCGGGGAGCTGTTTTTT. Protein product: CASRAGTFTGELFF.

The sample holds many counts of this clonotype. The chain carries TRBV6-5 and TRBJ2-7; 8 positions match TRBD1. The CDR3 loop spans 15 amino acids. Germline V lookup: CDR1 MNHEY, CDR2 SVGAGI. Unmatched junction bases numbered 9, after V lost 5 bases and J lost 3 bases. DNA of the CDR3: TGTGCCAGCAGTCCCGTGACAGGGGCGGACTACGAGCAGTACTTC. Translating gives CASSPVTGADYEQYF.

J is TRBJ2-3 and V is TRBV27; 8 nucleotides align to TRBD2. V was clipped by 5 bases and J by 1 base; unmatched bases: 8. CDR1 is MNHEY, CDR2 SMNVEV, per germline (reference sequence). The CDR3 sequence is 16 residues long. CDR3 nucleotides: TGTGCCAGCAGTCGAAGCGTTAGCGGGGGCACAGATACGCAGTATTTT. This gives the protein CASSRSVSGGTDTQYF.

This clonotype has at least ten counts. The V gene is TRBV24-1, the J gene TRBJ2-1, with a possible D match to TRBD1 (6 bases). Germline V gene sequence: CDR1 KGHDR, CDR2 SFDVKD. Trimming took off 6 bases at V and 6 bases at J, with 17 bases between the two ends. This CDR3 has 15 residues. DNA for the CDR3: TGTGCCACCAGTCAGGGGACGAATCCCGGCAATGAGCAGTTCTTC. It is translated as CATSQGTNPGNEQFF.